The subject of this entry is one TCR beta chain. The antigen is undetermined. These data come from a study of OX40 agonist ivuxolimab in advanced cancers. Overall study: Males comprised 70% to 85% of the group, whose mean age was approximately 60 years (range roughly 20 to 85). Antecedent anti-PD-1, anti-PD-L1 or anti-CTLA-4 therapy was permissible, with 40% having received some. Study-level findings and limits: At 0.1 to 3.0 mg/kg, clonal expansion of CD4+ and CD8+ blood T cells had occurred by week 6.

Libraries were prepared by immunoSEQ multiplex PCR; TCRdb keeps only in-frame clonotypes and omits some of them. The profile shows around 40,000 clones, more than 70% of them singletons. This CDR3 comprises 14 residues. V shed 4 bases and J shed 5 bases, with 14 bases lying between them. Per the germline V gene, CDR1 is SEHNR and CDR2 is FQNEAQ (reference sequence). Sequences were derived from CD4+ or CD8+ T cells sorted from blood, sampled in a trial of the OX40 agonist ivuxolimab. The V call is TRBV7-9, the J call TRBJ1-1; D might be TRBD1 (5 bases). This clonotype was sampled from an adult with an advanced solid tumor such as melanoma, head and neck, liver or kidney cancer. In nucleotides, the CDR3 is TGTGCCAGCAGCTGGTTAAGGGAGGGGACTGAAGCTTTCTTT. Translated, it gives CASSWLREGTEAFF.